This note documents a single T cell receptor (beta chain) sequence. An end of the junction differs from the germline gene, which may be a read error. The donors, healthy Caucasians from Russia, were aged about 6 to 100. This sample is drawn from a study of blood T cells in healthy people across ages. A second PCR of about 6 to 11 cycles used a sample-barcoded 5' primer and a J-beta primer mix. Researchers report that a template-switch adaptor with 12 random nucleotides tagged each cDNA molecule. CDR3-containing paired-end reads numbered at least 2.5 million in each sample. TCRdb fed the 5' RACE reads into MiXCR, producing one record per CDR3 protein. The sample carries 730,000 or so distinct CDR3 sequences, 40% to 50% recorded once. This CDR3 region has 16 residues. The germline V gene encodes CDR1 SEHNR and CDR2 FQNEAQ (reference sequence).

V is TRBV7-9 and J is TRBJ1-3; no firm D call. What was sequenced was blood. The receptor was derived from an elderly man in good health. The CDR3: CASSPEWRVSGNAIYF. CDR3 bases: TGTGCCAGCAGCCCCGAATGGAGGGTATCTGGAAACGCCATATATTTT. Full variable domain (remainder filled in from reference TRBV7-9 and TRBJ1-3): DTGVSQNPRHKITKRGQNVTFRCDPISEHNRLYWYRQTLGQGPEFLTYFQNEAQLEKSRLLSDRFSAERPKGSFSTLEIQRTEQGDSAMYLCASSPEWRVSGNAIYFGEGSWLTVV.